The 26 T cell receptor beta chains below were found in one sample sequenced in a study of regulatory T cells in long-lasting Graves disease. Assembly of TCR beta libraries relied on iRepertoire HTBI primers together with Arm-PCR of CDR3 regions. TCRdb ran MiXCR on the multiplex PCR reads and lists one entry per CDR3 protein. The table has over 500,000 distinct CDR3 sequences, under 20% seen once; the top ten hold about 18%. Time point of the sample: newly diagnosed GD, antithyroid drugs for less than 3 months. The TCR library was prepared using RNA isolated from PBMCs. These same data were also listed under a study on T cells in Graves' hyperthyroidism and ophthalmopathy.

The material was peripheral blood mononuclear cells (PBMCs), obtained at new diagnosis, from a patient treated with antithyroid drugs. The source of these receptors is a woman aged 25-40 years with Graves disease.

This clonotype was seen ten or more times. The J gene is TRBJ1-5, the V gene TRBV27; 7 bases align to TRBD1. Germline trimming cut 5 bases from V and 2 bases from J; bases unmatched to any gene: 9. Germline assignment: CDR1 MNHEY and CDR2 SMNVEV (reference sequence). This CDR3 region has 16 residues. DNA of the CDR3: TGTGCCAGCAGTACCAAGGACAGGCCCGGCAATCAGCCCCAGCATTTT. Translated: CASSTKDRPGNQPQHF.

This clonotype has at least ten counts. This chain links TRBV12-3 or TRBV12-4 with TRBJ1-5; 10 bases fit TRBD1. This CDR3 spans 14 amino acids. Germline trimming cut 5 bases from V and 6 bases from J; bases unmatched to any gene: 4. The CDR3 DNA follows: TGTGCCAGCAGTCACGGGACAGGGGCTCAGCCCCAGCATTTT. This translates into CASSHGTGAQPQHF.

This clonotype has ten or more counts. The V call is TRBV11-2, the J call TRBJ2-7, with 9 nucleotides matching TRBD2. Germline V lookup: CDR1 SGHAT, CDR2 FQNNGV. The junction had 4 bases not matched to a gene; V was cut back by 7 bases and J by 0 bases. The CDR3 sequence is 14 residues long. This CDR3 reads CASTQAGGSYEQYF. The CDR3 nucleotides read TGTGCCAGCACCCAAGCGGGAGGCTCCTACGAGCAGTACTTC.

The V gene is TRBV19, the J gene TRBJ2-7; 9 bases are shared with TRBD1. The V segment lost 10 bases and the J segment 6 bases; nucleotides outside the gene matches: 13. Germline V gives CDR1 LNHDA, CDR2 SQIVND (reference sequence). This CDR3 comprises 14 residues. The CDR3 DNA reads TGTGCCACCAAAAGGGGGACAGGGAAGTCCGAGCAGTACTTC. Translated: CATKRGTGKSEQYF. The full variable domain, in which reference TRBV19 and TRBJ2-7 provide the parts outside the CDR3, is DGGITQSPKYLFRKEGQNVTLSCEQNLNHDAMYWYRQDPGQGLRLIYYSQIVNDFQKGDIAEGYSVSREKKESFPLTVTSAQKNPTAFYLCATKRGTGKSEQYFGPGTRLTVT.

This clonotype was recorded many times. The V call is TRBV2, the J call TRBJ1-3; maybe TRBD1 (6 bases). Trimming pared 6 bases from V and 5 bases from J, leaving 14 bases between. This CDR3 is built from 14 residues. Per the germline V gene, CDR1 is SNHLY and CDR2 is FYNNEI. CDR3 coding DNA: TGTGCCAGCAGCGAGGGGGGGGCGAGAAACACCATATATTTT. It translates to CASSEGGARNTIYF.

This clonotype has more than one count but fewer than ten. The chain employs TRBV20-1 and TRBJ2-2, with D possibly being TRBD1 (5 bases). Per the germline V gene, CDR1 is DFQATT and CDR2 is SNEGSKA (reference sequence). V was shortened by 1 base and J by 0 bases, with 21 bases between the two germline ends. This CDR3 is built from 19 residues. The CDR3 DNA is TGCAGTGCTAGAGTCGCAGGGATGGGCATATGGGCGAACACCGGGGAGCTGTTTTTT. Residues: CSARVAGMGIWANTGELFF.

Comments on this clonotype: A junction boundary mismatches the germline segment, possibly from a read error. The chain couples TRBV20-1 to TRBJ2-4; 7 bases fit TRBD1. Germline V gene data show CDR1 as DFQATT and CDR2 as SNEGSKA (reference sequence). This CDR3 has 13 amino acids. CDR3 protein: CSASGTAKNIRYF. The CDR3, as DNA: TGCAGTGCTTCCGGGACAGCGAAAAACATTCGGTACTTC.

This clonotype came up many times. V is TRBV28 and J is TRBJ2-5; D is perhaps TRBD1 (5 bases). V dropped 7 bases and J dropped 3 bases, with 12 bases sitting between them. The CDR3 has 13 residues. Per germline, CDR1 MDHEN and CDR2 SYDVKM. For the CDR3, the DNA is TGTGCCAGCAAACCTCAGGGAAAAGAGACCCAGTACTTC. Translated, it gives CASKPQGKETQYF.

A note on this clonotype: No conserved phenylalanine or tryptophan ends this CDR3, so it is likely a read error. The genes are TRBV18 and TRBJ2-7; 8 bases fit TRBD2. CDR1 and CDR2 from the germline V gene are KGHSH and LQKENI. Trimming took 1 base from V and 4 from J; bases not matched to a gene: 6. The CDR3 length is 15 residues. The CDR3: CASSPLGAGVYEQYL. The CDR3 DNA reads TGTGCCAGCTCACCACTTGGAGCGGGAGTGTACGAGCAGTACCTC.

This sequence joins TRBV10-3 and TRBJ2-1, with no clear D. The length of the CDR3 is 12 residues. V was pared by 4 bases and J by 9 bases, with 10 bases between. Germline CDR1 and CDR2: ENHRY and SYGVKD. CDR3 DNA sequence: TGTGCCATCAGTGTTGATATTCTTGAGCAGTTCTTC. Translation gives CAISVDILEQFF.

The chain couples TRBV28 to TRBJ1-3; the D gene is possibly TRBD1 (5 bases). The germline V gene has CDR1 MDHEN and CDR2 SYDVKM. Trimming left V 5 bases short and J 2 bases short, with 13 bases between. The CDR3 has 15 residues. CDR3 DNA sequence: TGTGCCAGCAGTAAAGGGACCCTCCCTGGAAACACCATATATTTT. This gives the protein CASSKGTLPGNTIYF.

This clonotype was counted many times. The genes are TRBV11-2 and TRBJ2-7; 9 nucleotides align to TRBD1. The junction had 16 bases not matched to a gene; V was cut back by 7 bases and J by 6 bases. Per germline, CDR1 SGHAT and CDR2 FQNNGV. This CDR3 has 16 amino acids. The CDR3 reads CASNPVVGQGYGEQYF. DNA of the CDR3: TGTGCCAGCAACCCAGTAGTGGGACAGGGATACGGCGAGCAGTACTTC.

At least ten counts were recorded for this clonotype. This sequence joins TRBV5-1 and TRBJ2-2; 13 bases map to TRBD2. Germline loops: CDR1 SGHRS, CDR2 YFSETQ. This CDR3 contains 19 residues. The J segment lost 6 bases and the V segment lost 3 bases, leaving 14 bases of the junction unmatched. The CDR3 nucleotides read TGCGCCAGCAGCTCCAGGACTAGCGGGAGCGGGCCTTTCTCCGGGGAGCTGTTTTTT. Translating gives CASSSRTSGSGPFSGELFF. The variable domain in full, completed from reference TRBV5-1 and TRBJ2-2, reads KAGVTQTPRYLIKTRGQQVTLSCSPISGHRSVSWYQQTPGQGLQFLFEYFSETQRNKGNFPGRFSGRQFSNSRSEMNVSTLELGDSALYLCASSSRTSGSGPFSGELFFGEGSRLTVL.

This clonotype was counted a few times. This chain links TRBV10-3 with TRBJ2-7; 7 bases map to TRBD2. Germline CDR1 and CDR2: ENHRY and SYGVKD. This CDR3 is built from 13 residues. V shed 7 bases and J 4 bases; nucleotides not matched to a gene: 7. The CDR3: CAIMTSGAYEQYF. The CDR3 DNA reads TGTGCCATCATGACGAGCGGGGCTTACGAGCAGTACTTC.

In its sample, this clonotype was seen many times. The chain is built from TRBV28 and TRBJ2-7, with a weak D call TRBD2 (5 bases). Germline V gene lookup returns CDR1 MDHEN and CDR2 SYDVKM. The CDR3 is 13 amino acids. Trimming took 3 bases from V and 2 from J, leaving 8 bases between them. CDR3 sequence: CASSFTGTYEQYF. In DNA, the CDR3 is TGTGCCAGCAGTTTTACCGGGACCTACGAGCAGTACTTC.

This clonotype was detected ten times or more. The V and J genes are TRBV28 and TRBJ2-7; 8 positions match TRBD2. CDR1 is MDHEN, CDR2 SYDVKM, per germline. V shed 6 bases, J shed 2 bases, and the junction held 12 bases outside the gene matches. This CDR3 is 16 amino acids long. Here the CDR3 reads CASSRLRGGGTYEQYF. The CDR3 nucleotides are TGTGCCAGCAGCCGCTTGCGTGGCGGGGGGACCTACGAGCAGTACTTC.

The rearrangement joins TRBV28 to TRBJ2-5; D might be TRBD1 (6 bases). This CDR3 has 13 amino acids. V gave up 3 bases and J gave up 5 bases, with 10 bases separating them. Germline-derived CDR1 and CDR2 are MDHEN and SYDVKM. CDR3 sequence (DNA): TGTGCCAGCAGTTTCCCAGGGGAGGAGACCCAGTACTTC. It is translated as CASSFPGEETQYF.

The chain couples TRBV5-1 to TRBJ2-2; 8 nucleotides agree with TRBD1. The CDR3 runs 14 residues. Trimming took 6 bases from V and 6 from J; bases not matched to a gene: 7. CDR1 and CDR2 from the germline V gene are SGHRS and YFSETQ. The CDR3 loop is CASTTPGGSGELFF. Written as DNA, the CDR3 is TGCGCCAGCACTACCCCAGGGGGCTCCGGGGAGCTGTTTTTT. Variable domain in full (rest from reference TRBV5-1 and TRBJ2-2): KAGVTQTPRYLIKTRGQQVTLSCSPISGHRSVSWYQQTPGQGLQFLFEYFSETQRNKGNFPGRFSGRQFSNSRSEMNVSTLELGDSALYLCASTTPGGSGELFFGEGSRLTVL.

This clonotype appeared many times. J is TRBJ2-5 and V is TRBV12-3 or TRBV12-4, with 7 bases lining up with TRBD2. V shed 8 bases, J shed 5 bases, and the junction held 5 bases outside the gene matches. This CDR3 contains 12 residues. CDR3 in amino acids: CASGRAGETQYF. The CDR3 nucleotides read TGTGCCAGCGGGAGGGCCGGGGAGACCCAGTACTTC.

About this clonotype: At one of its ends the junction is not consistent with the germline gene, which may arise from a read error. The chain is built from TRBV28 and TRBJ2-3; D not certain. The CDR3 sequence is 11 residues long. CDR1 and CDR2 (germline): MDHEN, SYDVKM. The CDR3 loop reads CASSGVYEQHF. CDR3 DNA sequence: TGTGCCAGCAGTGGGGTCTACGAGCAGCACTTC.

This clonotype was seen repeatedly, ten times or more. Here the CDR3 DNA reads TGCGCCAGCAGCCGGACAGGGGTAACAGATACGCAGTATTTT. The encoded protein is CASSRTGVTDTQYF. The chain couples TRBV5-1 to TRBJ2-3, with TRBD1 matching 9 bases. Trimming removed 4 bases from V and 3 bases from J; junction bases left unmatched: 3. CDR3 length equals 14 residues. Germline CDR1 and CDR2: SGHRS and YFSETQ.

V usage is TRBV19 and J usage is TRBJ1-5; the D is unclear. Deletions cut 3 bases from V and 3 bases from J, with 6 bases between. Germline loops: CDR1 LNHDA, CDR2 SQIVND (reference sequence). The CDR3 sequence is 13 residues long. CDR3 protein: CASSMLVNQPQHF. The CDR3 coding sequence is TGTGCCAGTAGTATGTTAGTCAATCAGCCCCAGCATTTT.

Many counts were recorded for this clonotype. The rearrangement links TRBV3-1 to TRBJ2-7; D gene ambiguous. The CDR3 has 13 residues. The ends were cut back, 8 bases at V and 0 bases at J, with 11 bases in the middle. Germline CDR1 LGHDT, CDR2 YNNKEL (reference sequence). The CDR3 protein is CASGSGLSYEQYF. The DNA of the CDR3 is TGTGCCAGCGGATCGGGCCTCTCCTACGAGCAGTACTTC.

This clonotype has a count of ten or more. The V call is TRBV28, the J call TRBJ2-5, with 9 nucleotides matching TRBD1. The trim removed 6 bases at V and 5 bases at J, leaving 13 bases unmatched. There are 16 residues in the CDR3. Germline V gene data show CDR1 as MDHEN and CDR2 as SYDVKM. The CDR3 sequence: CASSPRGTGIRETQYF. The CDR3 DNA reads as TGTGCCAGCAGCCCCCGCGGGACAGGGATCCGGGAGACCCAGTACTTC.

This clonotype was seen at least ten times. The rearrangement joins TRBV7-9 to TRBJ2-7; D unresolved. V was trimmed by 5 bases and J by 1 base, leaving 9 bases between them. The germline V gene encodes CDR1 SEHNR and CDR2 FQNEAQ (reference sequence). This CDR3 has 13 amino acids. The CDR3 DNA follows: TGTGCCAGCAGCAATTGGGTGTCCTACGAGCAGTACTTC. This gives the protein CASSNWVSYEQYF.

CDR3 sequence (DNA): TGCAGTGCTAGAGATAAGTCTAACTATGGCTACACCTTC. Translation: CSARDKSNYGYTF. The genes are TRBV20-1 and TRBJ1-2; D remains unclear. The germline CDR1 and CDR2 sequences are DFQATT and SNEGSKA (reference sequence). The CDR3 spans 13 residues. V gave up 0 bases and J gave up 0 bases, with 5 bases separating them.